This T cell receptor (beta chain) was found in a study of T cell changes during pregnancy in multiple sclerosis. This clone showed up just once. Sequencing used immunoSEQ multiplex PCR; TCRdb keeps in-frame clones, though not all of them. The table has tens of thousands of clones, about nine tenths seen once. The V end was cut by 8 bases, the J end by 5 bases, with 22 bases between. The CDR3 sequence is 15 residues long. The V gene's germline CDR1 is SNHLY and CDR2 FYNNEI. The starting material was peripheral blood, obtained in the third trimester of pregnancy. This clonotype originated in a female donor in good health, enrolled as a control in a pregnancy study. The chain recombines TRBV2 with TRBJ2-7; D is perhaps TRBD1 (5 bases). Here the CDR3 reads CASSFPGYVGDEQYF. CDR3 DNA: TGTGCCAGCTCCTTTCCAGGGTACGTCGGCGACGAGCAGTACTTC.